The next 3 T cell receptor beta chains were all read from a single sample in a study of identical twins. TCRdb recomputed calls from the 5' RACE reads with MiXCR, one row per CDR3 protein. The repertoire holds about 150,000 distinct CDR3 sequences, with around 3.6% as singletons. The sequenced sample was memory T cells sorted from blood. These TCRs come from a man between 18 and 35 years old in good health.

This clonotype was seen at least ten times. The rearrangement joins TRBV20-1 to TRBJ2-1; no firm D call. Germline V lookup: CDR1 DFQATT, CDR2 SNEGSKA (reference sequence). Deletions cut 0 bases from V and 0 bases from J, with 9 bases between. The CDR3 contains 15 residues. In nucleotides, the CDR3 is TGCAGTGCTAGAGATCACACGAGCTCCTACAATGAGCAGTTCTTC. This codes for CSARDHTSSYNEQFF.

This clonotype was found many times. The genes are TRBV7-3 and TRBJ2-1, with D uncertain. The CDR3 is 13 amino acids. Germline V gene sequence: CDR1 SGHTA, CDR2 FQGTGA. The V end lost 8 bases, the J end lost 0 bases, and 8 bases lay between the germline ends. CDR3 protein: CASGLSSYNEQFF. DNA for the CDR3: TGTGCCAGCGGCCTAAGCTCCTACAATGAGCAGTTCTTC.

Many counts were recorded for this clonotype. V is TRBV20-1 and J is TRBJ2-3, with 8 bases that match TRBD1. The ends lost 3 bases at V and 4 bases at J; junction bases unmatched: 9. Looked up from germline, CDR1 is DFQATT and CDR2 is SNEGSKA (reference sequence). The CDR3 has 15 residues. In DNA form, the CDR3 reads TGCAGTGCTAGCGCGAGGACAGGGTATTCAGATACGCAGTATTTT. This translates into CSASARTGYSDTQYF.